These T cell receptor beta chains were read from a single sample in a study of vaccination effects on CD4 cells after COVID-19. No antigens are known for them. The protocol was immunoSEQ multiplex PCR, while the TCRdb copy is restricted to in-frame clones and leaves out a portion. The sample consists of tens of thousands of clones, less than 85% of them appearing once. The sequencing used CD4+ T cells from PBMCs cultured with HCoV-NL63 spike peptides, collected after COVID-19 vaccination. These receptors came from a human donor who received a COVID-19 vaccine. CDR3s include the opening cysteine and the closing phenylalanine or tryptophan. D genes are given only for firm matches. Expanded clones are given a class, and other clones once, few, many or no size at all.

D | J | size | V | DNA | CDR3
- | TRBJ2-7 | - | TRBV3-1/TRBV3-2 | TGTGCCAGCAGCCTATCGGACGGTCTTGAGTACTTC | CASSLSDGLEYF
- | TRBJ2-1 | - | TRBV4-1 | TGCGCCAGCAGCCAAGAATCGGACTTGGGTGAGCAGTTCTTC | CASSQESDLGEQFF
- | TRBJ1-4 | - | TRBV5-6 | TGTGCCAGCAGCCCGCTCACAGGGAGGGCTGAAAAACTGTTTTTT | CASSPLTGRAEKLFF
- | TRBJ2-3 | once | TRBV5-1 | TGCGCCAGCAGCGCTATACTCACAGATACGCAGTATTTT | CASSAILTDTQYF
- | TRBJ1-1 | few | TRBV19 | TGTGCCACCAATACAGGGTACTCCCTGAACACTGAAGCTTTCTTT | CATNTGYSLNTEAFF
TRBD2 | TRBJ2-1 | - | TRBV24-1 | TGTGCCACCAGTGGAAGCGGGAGAGCCAATGAGCAGTTCTTC | CATSGSGRANEQFF
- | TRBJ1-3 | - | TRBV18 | TGTGCCAGCTCACCAGACCTGAGCTCTGGAAACACCATATATTTT | CASSPDLSSGNTIYF
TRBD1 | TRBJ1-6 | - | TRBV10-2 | TGCGCCAGCAGCTACCCCCCGACAGGGAATGGTTCACCCCTCCACTTT | CASSYPPTGNGSPLHF
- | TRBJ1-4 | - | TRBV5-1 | TGCGCCAGCAGCCCGGGACTTGCAACTAATGAAAAACTGTTTTTT | CASSPGLATNEKLFF
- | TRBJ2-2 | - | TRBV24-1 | TGTGCCACCAGTGATTTTGCCGGGGAGCTGTTTTTT | CATSDFAGELFF
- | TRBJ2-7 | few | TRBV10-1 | TGCGCCAGCAGCCCAGACAGCGAGCAGTACTTC | CASSPDSEQYF
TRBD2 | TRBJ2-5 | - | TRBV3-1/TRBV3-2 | TGTGCCAGCAGCAACGGACTAGCTGGAGAGACCCAGTACTTC | CASSNGLAGETQYF
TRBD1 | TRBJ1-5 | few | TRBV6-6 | TGTGCCAGCAGTTTCCAGGGACAGGGTGGTCAGCCCCAGCATTTT | CASSFQGQGGQPQHF
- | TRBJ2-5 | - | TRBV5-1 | TGCGCCAGCAGCTCACCGGGGCCCCAAGAGACCCAGTACTTC | CASSSPGPQETQYF
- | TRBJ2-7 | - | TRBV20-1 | TGCAGTGCTAGAGATAGGCAGGCGCAGTACTTC | CSARDRQAQYF
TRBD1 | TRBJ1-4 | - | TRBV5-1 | TGCGCCAGCAGCTTCACCGGGACAGGGAGTGAAAAACTGTTTTTT | CASSFTGTGSEKLFF
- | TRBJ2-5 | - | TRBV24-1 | TGTGCCACCAGTGATGTGGACGTTCCGAAAGAGACCCAGTACTTC | CATSDVDVPKETQYF
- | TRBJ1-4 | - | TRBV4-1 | TGCGCCAGCAGCCAAGTAGACAGTGGTAATGAAAAACTGTTTTTT | CASSQVDSGNEKLFF
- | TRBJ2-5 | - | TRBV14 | TGTGCCAGCAGCCAAGCATGGTTAGGCCAGGGGACCCAGTACTTC | CASSQAWLGQGTQYF
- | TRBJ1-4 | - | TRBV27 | TGTGCCAGCAGTTCCCCTTTTAATGAAAAACTGTTTTTT | CASSSPFNEKLFF
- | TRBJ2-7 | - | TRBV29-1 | TGCAGCGTCCAGTGGGGAGATGGGCAGTACTTC | CSVQWGDGQYF
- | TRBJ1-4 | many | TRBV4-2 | TGTGCCAGCAGCCAAACGACAGGTGTTAATGAAAAACTGTTTTTT | CASSQTTGVNEKLFF
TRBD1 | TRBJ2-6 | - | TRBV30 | TGTGCCTGGAACATACGAGGGATCACAGGGGGCACCAACGTCCTGACTTTC | CAWNIRGITGGTNVLTF
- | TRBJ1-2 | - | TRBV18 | TGTGCCAGCTCACACTACAGGGAGGACTATGGCTACACCTTC | CASSHYREDYGYTF
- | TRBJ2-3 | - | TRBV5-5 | TGTGCCAGCAGCTTTCAAAGGGGCACAGATACGCAGTATTTT | CASSFQRGTDTQYF
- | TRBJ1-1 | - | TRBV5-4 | TGTGCCAGCAGCTTCCCCCCGAACACTGAAGCTTTCTTT | CASSFPPNTEAFF
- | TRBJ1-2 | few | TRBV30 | TGTGCCTGGACACCTCAGGGCTATGGCTACACCTTC | CAWTPQGYGYTF